A selection of T cell receptor beta chains follows, all from one sample in a study of T-cell memory formation after mild COVID-19. One entry per CDR3 protein, called by TCRdb with MiXCR from the 5' RACE reads. In the table there are about 350,000 distinct CDR3 sequences, roughly 15% of which are singletons. The sequenced material came from PBMCs or a T cell subset sorted from them (not recorded which). These receptors originate from a man aged 18 to 30 who had mild COVID-19 (a few samples of this study predate the infection). Cell type and time point are not known. Both conserved end residues are part of each CDR3. The D gene is left open where the match is weak. Not all rows give a size; the values are once, few, many and, for expanded clones, a class.

V gene: TRBV12-3/TRBV12-4
D gene: -
J gene: TRBJ2-2
clone size: few
CDR3 protein: CASIGSLSAGELFF
CDR3 DNA: TGTGCCAGCATCGGGAGTTTAAGCGCCGGGGAGCTGTTTTTT

V gene: TRBV11-2
D gene: -
J gene: TRBJ1-3
clone size: -
CDR3 protein: CASSLVADSRSGNTIYF
CDR3 DNA: TGTGCCAGCAGCTTAGTAGCAGACAGCCGCTCTGGAAACACCATATATTTT

V gene: TRBV7-2
D gene: -
J gene: TRBJ1-5
clone size: few
CDR3 protein: CASSSDGTQPQHF
CDR3 DNA: TGTGCCAGCAGCTCTGACGGGACTCAGCCCCAGCATTTT

V gene: TRBV12-5
D gene: -
J gene: TRBJ2-3
clone size: few
CDR3 protein: CASGSTVAAGQADTQYF
CDR3 DNA: TGTGCTAGTGGCTCCACCGTCGCGGCTGGGCAGGCAGATACGCAGTATTTT

V gene: TRBV5-5
D gene: TRBD2
J gene: TRBJ2-2
clone size: many
CDR3 protein: CASSFLAGGNTGELFF
CDR3 DNA: TGTGCCAGCAGCTTTCTAGCGGGGGGGAACACCGGGGAGCTGTTTTTT

V gene: TRBV4-2
D gene: -
J gene: TRBJ1-4
clone size: -
CDR3 protein: CASSHEDRWNEKLFF
CDR3 DNA: TGTGCCAGCAGCCATGAGGACCGCTGGAATGAAAAACTGTTTTTT

V gene: TRBV5-6
D gene: -
J gene: TRBJ2-2
clone size: few
CDR3 protein: CASIRGTGSGELFF
CDR3 DNA: TGTGCCAGCATCCGAGGGACGGGGTCCGGGGAGCTGTTTTTT

V gene: TRBV19
D gene: -
J gene: TRBJ1-1
clone size: few
CDR3 protein: CASSILVGQTEAFF
CDR3 DNA: TGTGCCAGTAGTATACTGGTCGGACAGACTGAAGCTTTCTTT

V gene: TRBV4-2
D gene: -
J gene: TRBJ2-3
clone size: -
CDR3 protein: CASSPGTGDTDTQYF
CDR3 DNA: TGTGCCAGCAGCCCCGGGACTGGAGACACAGATACGCAGTATTTT

V gene: TRBV7-9
D gene: -
J gene: TRBJ2-5
clone size: few
CDR3 protein: CASSLVLGEETQYF
CDR3 DNA: TGTGCCAGCAGCTTAGTTCTGGGGGAGGAGACCCAGTACTTC

V gene: TRBV3-1
D gene: -
J gene: TRBJ2-4
clone size: many
CDR3 protein: CASSQRDGENIQYF
CDR3 DNA: TGTGCCAGCAGCCAACGGGACGGAGAAAACATTCAGTACTTC

V gene: TRBV6-2/TRBV6-3
D gene: -
J gene: TRBJ2-7
clone size: -
CDR3 protein: CASSYGGPYEQYF
CDR3 DNA: TGTGCCAGCAGTTATGGGGGACCCTACGAGCAGTACTTC

V gene: TRBV20-1
D gene: -
J gene: TRBJ2-3
clone size: many
CDR3 protein: CSAPGPSTDTQYF
CDR3 DNA: TGCAGTGCCCCGGGGCCAAGCACAGATACGCAGTATTTT

V gene: TRBV29-1
D gene: TRBD1
J gene: TRBJ2-2
clone size: -
CDR3 protein: CSVLTGGYTGELFF
CDR3 DNA: TGCAGCGTATTGACAGGGGGCTACACCGGGGAGCTGTTTTTT

V gene: TRBV7-3
D gene: -
J gene: TRBJ1-1
clone size: -
CDR3 protein: CASSLTFGARTEAFF
CDR3 DNA: TGTGCCAGCAGCTTAACGTTCGGAGCTCGTACTGAAGCTTTCTTT

V gene: TRBV5-6
D gene: -
J gene: TRBJ2-5
clone size: few
CDR3 protein: CASSLAGPKETQYF
CDR3 DNA: TGTGCCAGCAGCTTGGCGGGCCCCAAAGAGACCCAGTACTTC

V gene: TRBV5-1
D gene: -
J gene: TRBJ1-6
clone size: -
CDR3 protein: CASSLRRGGSYNSPLHF
CDR3 DNA: TGCGCCAGCAGCTTGCGCCGGGGAGGCTCCTATAATTCACCCCTCCACTTT

V gene: TRBV7-3
D gene: -
J gene: TRBJ2-3
clone size: -
CDR3 protein: CASSLTAHPPATQYF
CDR3 DNA: TGTGCCAGCAGCTTAACCGCCCACCCTCCGGCTACGCAGTATTTT

V gene: TRBV6-2/TRBV6-3
D gene: -
J gene: TRBJ1-1
clone size: few
CDR3 protein: CASSYGGITEAFF
CDR3 DNA: TGTGCCAGCAGTTACGGGGGTATCACTGAAGCTTTCTTT

V gene: TRBV27
D gene: TRBD1
J gene: TRBJ2-3
clone size: few
CDR3 protein: CATKTGTGSTDTQYF
CDR3 DNA: TGTGCCACCAAGACCGGGACAGGAAGCACAGATACGCAGTATTTT

V gene: TRBV7-2
D gene: -
J gene: TRBJ2-5
clone size: -
CDR3 protein: CASSSVWSQYF
CDR3 DNA: TGTGCCAGCAGCTCCGTCTGGAGCCAGTACTTC

V gene: TRBV20-1
D gene: -
J gene: TRBJ2-1
clone size: few
CDR3 protein: CSARAGHGVPSEQFF
CDR3 DNA: TGCAGTGCTAGGGCCGGACACGGAGTCCCTTCTGAGCAGTTCTTC

V gene: TRBV4-1
D gene: TRBD1
J gene: TRBJ2-7
clone size: many
CDR3 protein: CASSPRRTGGPEQYF
CDR3 DNA: TGCGCCAGCAGCCCCCGACGGACAGGGGGCCCGGAGCAGTACTTC

V gene: TRBV3-1
D gene: -
J gene: TRBJ2-4
clone size: once
CDR3 protein: CASSQASEAAENIQYF
CDR3 DNA: TGTGCCAGCAGCCAGGCCTCAGAAGCGGCCGAAAACATTCAGTACTTC

V gene: TRBV20-1
D gene: -
J gene: TRBJ1-5
clone size: -
CDR3 protein: CSARRGDSNQPQHF
CDR3 DNA: TGCAGTGCTAGACGGGGGGATAGCAATCAGCCCCAGCATTTT

V gene: TRBV7-2
D gene: -
J gene: TRBJ1-6
clone size: -
CDR3 protein: CASSQNWALGGSPLHF
CDR3 DNA: TGTGCCAGCAGTCAGAATTGGGCGCTAGGTGGTTCACCCCTCCACTTT

V gene: TRBV2
D gene: -
J gene: TRBJ2-5
clone size: few
CDR3 protein: CASFLPQGPGSQYF
CDR3 DNA: TGTGCCAGCTTTCTACCGCAGGGGCCTGGGTCCCAGTACTTC

V gene: TRBV5-4
D gene: TRBD2
J gene: TRBJ2-5
clone size: few
CDR3 protein: CASSLPLAGSETQYF
CDR3 DNA: TGTGCCAGCAGCTTGCCGCTAGCGGGGTCAGAGACCCAGTACTTC

V gene: TRBV20-1
D gene: -
J gene: TRBJ1-5
clone size: few
CDR3 protein: CSARDSRGTQPQHF
CDR3 DNA: TGCAGTGCTAGAGATTCCCGGGGGACTCAGCCCCAGCATTTT

V gene: TRBV12-3/TRBV12-4
D gene: -
J gene: TRBJ2-3
clone size: many
CDR3 protein: CASRGYTQYF
CDR3 DNA: TGTGCCAGCAGGGGCTATACGCAGTATTTT

V gene: TRBV2
D gene: -
J gene: TRBJ2-3
clone size: few
CDR3 protein: CASKSSLADTQYF
CDR3 DNA: TGTGCCAGCAAGTCTAGTTTGGCAGATACGCAGTATTTT

V gene: TRBV6-2/TRBV6-3
D gene: -
J gene: TRBJ2-2
clone size: many
CDR3 protein: CASSYRSGGELFF
CDR3 DNA: TGTGCCAGCAGTTACCGATCGGGGGGGGAGCTGTTTTTT

V gene: TRBV27
D gene: -
J gene: TRBJ1-5
clone size: -
CDR3 protein: CASSPSPGFNQPQHF
CDR3 DNA: TGTGCCAGCAGCCCGTCACCCGGATTCAATCAGCCCCAGCATTTT

V gene: TRBV7-2
D gene: TRBD1
J gene: TRBJ2-2
clone size: -
CDR3 protein: CASSPWTGNTGELFF
CDR3 DNA: TGTGCCAGCAGCCCTTGGACAGGGAACACCGGGGAGCTGTTTTTT

V gene: TRBV29-1
D gene: -
J gene: TRBJ1-1
clone size: -
CDR3 protein: CSARGQVERTEAFF
CDR3 DNA: TGCAGCGCGCGCGGGCAGGTCGAACGGACTGAAGCTTTCTTT

V gene: TRBV7-2
D gene: -
J gene: TRBJ2-1
clone size: many
CDR3 protein: CASSLVRRGNEQFF
CDR3 DNA: TGTGCCAGCAGCTTAGTTCGGCGGGGAAATGAGCAGTTCTTC

V gene: TRBV6-5
D gene: TRBD2
J gene: TRBJ2-2
clone size: many
CDR3 protein: CASRGTSGGLGGELFF
CDR3 DNA: TGTGCCAGCAGGGGAACTAGCGGGGGTTTGGGCGGGGAGCTGTTTTTT

V gene: TRBV11-2
D gene: -
J gene: TRBJ1-3
clone size: -
CDR3 protein: CASSLGGLVAGNTIYF
CDR3 DNA: TGTGCCAGCAGCTTAGGGGGACTCGTTGCTGGAAACACCATATATTTT

V gene: TRBV28
D gene: -
J gene: TRBJ1-5
clone size: many
CDR3 protein: CASLQGRGVYSNQPQHF
CDR3 DNA: TGTGCCAGCCTACAGGGCCGGGGCGTTTATAGCAATCAGCCCCAGCATTTT

V gene: TRBV7-2
D gene: -
J gene: TRBJ1-1
clone size: many
CDR3 protein: CASSLAPSTEAFF
CDR3 DNA: TGTGCCAGCAGCTTAGCCCCGAGCACTGAAGCTTTCTTT

V gene: TRBV12-3/TRBV12-4
D gene: TRBD2
J gene: TRBJ2-3
clone size: -
CDR3 protein: CASRGGGVGTDTQYF
CDR3 DNA: TGTGCCAGCAGGGGGGGGGGAGTAGGCACAGATACGCAGTATTTT

V gene: TRBV4-3
D gene: -
J gene: TRBJ2-5
clone size: -
CDR3 protein: CASSQEKTSSATQYF
CDR3 DNA: TGCGCCAGCAGCCAAGAGAAGACTAGTTCCGCGACCCAGTACTTC

V gene: TRBV3-1
D gene: TRBD2
J gene: TRBJ2-5
clone size: few
CDR3 protein: CASSQGLAGGETQYF
CDR3 DNA: TGTGCCAGCAGCCAGGGACTAGCGGGAGGAGAGACCCAGTACTTC

V gene: TRBV4-1
D gene: -
J gene: TRBJ1-5
clone size: -
CDR3 protein: CASTLGVQGAQPQHF
CDR3 DNA: TGCGCCAGCACCCTCGGGGTACAGGGTGCTCAGCCCCAGCATTTT

V gene: TRBV28
D gene: TRBD1
J gene: TRBJ2-3
clone size: once
CDR3 protein: CASSPLRGQGADTQYF
CDR3 DNA: TGTGCCAGCAGTCCGCTAAGGGGACAGGGGGCAGATACGCAGTATTTT

V gene: TRBV5-1
D gene: -
J gene: TRBJ2-5
clone size: many
CDR3 protein: CASSDGGGLQETQYF
CDR3 DNA: TGCGCCAGCAGCGATGGAGGGGGGCTCCAAGAGACCCAGTACTTC

V gene: TRBV6-2/TRBV6-3
D gene: -
J gene: TRBJ2-5
clone size: few
CDR3 protein: CASRDAEAGKTQYF
CDR3 DNA: TGTGCCAGCAGAGATGCGGAGGCCGGGAAGACCCAGTACTTC

V gene: TRBV20-1
D gene: -
J gene: TRBJ2-5
clone size: few
CDR3 protein: CSARSNQETQYF
CDR3 DNA: TGCAGTGCTAGATCCAACCAAGAGACCCAGTACTTC

V gene: TRBV9
D gene: TRBD1
J gene: TRBJ1-2
clone size: many
CDR3 protein: CASSVEGQTSNYGYTF
CDR3 DNA: TGTGCCAGCAGCGTAGAGGGACAGACCTCTAACTATGGCTACACCTTC

V gene: TRBV10-3
D gene: -
J gene: TRBJ2-5
clone size: -
CDR3 protein: CAINSAGEGETQYF
CDR3 DNA: TGTGCCATCAACTCGGCAGGGGAAGGGGAGACCCAGTACTTC

V gene: TRBV29-1
D gene: TRBD2
J gene: TRBJ2-3
clone size: many
CDR3 protein: CSVGSGGPTDTQYF
CDR3 DNA: TGCAGCGTTGGTAGCGGGGGACCCACAGATACGCAGTATTTT

V gene: TRBV6-5
D gene: TRBD2
J gene: TRBJ2-1
clone size: -
CDR3 protein: CASGGRTSGGDEQFF
CDR3 DNA: TGTGCCAGCGGGGGCAGGACTAGCGGGGGCGATGAGCAGTTCTTC